This entry lists 23 T cell receptor beta chains sequenced from one sample in a study of T cells after yellow fever vaccination. TCRdb recomputed calls from the 5' RACE reads with MiXCR, one row per CDR3 protein. Of about 260,000 distinct CDR3 sequences in the sample, about an eighth were seen once. The sequencing used CD4+ T cells sorted from PBMCs, collected 45 days after the yellow fever booster vaccination. These receptors originate from a man aged 30-40 years who received the YFV17D yellow fever vaccine.

The chain has TRBV5-1 and TRBJ2-2; D is perhaps TRBD2 (5 bases). Germline V gene sequence: CDR1 SGHRS, CDR2 YFSETQ. CDR3 length: 13 amino acids. V gave up 9 bases and J gave up 4 bases, with 13 bases separating them. CDR3 DNA sequence: TGCGCCATCCGTAGGGAGCCCACCGGGGAGCTGTTTTTT. It encodes CAIRREPTGELFF.

This chain links TRBV5-6 with TRBJ1-5; D gene uncertain. CDR3 length equals 15 residues. V was clipped by 1 base and J by 6 bases, with 14 bases between them. Germline CDR1 is SGHDT and CDR2 is YYEEEE. Written as DNA, the CDR3 is TGTGCCAGCAGCTTGAAGGCAGGCCCAGGTCAGCCCCAGCATTTT. This encodes CASSLKAGPGQPQHF.

This rearrangement joins TRBV2 to TRBJ2-7; 14 nucleotides align to TRBD2. CDR3 length equals 14 residues. V lost 5 bases and J lost 7; bases outside the gene matches: 4. Germline values: CDR1 SNHLY, CDR2 FYNNEI. CDR3 in amino acids: CASSPGLAGDEQYF. CDR3 nucleotide sequence: TGTGCCAGCAGTCCGGGACTAGCGGGAGATGAGCAGTACTTC.

This clonotype was found a few times. V is TRBV7-8 and J is TRBJ2-7; D assignment may be TRBD1 or TRBD2 (6 bases each). V gave up 5 bases and J gave up 2 bases, with 16 bases separating them. The CDR3 sequence is 15 residues long. The germline V gene encodes CDR1 SGHVS and CDR2 FQNEAQ. The CDR3 reads CASSPTGGQAYEQYF. DNA for the CDR3: TGTGCCAGCAGCCCAACTGGGGGGCAAGCCTACGAGCAGTACTTC.

This chain joins TRBV4-2 and TRBJ1-4; D gene unclear. In germline, CDR1 is LGHNA, CDR2 YNFKEQ. The CDR3 spans 15 residues. V gave up 0 bases and J gave up 7 bases, with 12 bases separating them. This CDR3 reads CASSQDLGIGEKLFF. In DNA form, the CDR3 reads TGTGCCAGCAGCCAAGATTTGGGAATCGGTGAAAAACTGTTTTTT.

V gene TRBV10-2 combines with J gene TRBJ2-1; 8 positions agree with TRBD2. V was clipped by 6 bases and J by 4 bases; unmatched bases: 11. Germline values: CDR1 WSHSY, CDR2 SAAADI. The CDR3 has 16 amino acids. This CDR3 reads CASSLRGGRNYNEQFF. DNA of the CDR3: TGCGCCAGCAGCCTACGAGGCGGGAGGAATTACAATGAGCAGTTCTTC.

This clonotype was seen a handful of times. The chain is built from TRBV5-1 and TRBJ1-2, with 7 bases matching TRBD1. Trimming took 2 bases from V and 3 from J; bases not matched to a gene: 1. Germline loops: CDR1 SGHRS, CDR2 YFSETQ. CDR3 length: 13 residues. In nucleotides, the CDR3 is TGCGCCAGCAGCTTCGGGACAGACTATGGCTACACCTTC. It yields the protein CASSFGTDYGYTF.

This clonotype turned up a few times. The chain links TRBV7-2 to TRBJ2-1, with TRBD2 matching 11 bases. The CDR3 has 16 residues. CDR1 is SGHTA and CDR2 is FQGNSA in the germline V gene. Trimming removed 2 bases from V and 9 bases from J; junction bases left unmatched: 9. In DNA, the CDR3 is TGTGCCAGCAGCTTACATAGCGGGGGGGCGGTTGGTGAGCAGTTCTTC. It specifies CASSLHSGGAVGEQFF.

There are many counts of this clonotype. The chain links TRBV4-2 to TRBJ2-4; 9 bases map to TRBD1. With 0 bases clipped from V and 7 bases from J, the junction kept 7 bases outside the gene matches. This CDR3 contains 16 residues. Germline V CDR1 and CDR2: LGHNA, YNFKEQ. CDR3 amino acids: CASSQDRQGGINIQYF. The CDR3 DNA sequence: TGTGCCAGCAGCCAAGATCGACAGGGGGGGATCAACATTCAGTACTTC.

This clonotype has just a few counts. The chain couples TRBV20-1 to TRBJ2-7; TRBD1 or TRBD2 may be the D gene (5 bases each). The CDR3 covers 13 residues. V lost 1 base, J lost 6 bases, and 13 bases lay in between. The V gene's germline CDR1 is DFQATT and CDR2 SNEGSKA (reference sequence). CDR3 bases: TGCAGTGCTAGAGGAGGGGCCACAGCCGAGCAGTACTTC. Amino acids: CSARGGATAEQYF.

V and J are TRBV5-1 and TRBJ1-6; D call uncertain. The CDR3 is made up of 12 amino acids. V lost 0 bases and J 11 bases, leaving 6 bases between the germline ends. Germline lookup yields CDR1 SGHRS and CDR2 YFSETQ. The CDR3 sequence: CASSLAGTPLHF. The CDR3 DNA is TGCGCCAGCAGCTTGGCCGGTACACCCCTCCACTTT.

This clonotype showed up just a few times. V and J are TRBV6-1 and TRBJ2-7; a possible D gene is TRBD2 (6 bases). Germline V gives CDR1 MNHNS, CDR2 SASEGT. V was clipped by 6 bases and J by 2 bases, with 14 bases between them. The CDR3 totals 14 residues. The CDR3 region is CASSPWEVTYEQYF. The DNA for the CDR3 is TGTGCCAGCAGCCCCTGGGAGGTTACCTACGAGCAGTACTTC.

This clonotype came up a few times. The gene calls are TRBV7-2 and TRBJ2-3; D gene unclear. Deletions cut 7 bases from V and 0 bases from J, with 11 bases between. This CDR3 is 14 amino acids long. Germline V gene data show CDR1 as SGHTA and CDR2 as FQGNSA. The CDR3 region has the DNA TGTGCCAGCAAACGCCAGTCTAGCACAGATACGCAGTATTTT. It is translated as CASKRQSSTDTQYF.

CDR3 protein: CASSPGTTSRIDEQFF. In nucleotides, the CDR3 is TGTGCCAGCAGCCCCGGGACTACGTCTAGGATTGATGAGCAGTTCTTC. The chain links TRBV6-2 or TRBV6-3 to TRBJ2-1, with TRBD2 matching 7 bases. CDR1 and CDR2 (germline): MNHEY, SVGEGT. This CDR3 region has 16 residues. J lost 8 bases, V lost 6 bases, and 16 bases had no gene match.

This sequence joins TRBV20-1 and TRBJ2-7; the D gene is possibly TRBD1 (6 bases). CDR3 length: 13 residues. CDR1 DFQATT and CDR2 SNEGSKA come from the germline V gene (reference sequence). Trimming shortened V by 5 bases and J by 2 bases, and 13 bases separated the two germline ends. In nucleotides, the CDR3 is TGCAGTGCTCAGGGGTGGGAAACCTACGAGCAGTACTTC. Translating it yields CSAQGWETYEQYF.

The V gene is TRBV25-1, the J gene TRBJ2-3; D perhaps matches TRBD1 (5 bases). V was shortened by 1 base and J by 6 bases, with 8 bases between the two germline ends. The germline CDR1 and CDR2 sequences are MGHDK and SYGVNS. The CDR3 loop spans 13 amino acids. CDR3 sequence: CASSEWAGDTQYF. CDR3 DNA sequence: TGTGCCAGCAGTGAATGGGCAGGGGATACGCAGTATTTT.

The V gene is TRBV7-2, the J gene TRBJ1-1; no definite D call. V dropped 1 base and J dropped 1 base, with 7 bases sitting between them. This CDR3 spans 14 amino acids. Germline V lookup: CDR1 SGHTA, CDR2 FQGNSA. The CDR3 DNA sequence: TGTGCCAGCAGCTTAGATGGGCCGAACACTGAAGCTTTCTTT. Protein: CASSLDGPNTEAFF.

This clonotype came up a few times. Compared with germline, one end of the junction differs, possibly owing to a read error. CDR3: CASTQRTGGGEQYF. CDR3 DNA: TGTGCCAGCACCCAAAGGACAGGGGGCGGCGAGCAGTACTTC. V is TRBV3-1 and J is TRBJ2-7, with TRBD1 matching over 11 bases. The germline V gene has CDR1 LGHDT and CDR2 YNNKEL (reference sequence). The CDR3 is 14 amino acids.

This clonotype was counted a few times. V usage is TRBV5-1 and J usage is TRBJ2-3, with 10 bases that match TRBD2. The germline gives CDR1 SGHRS, CDR2 YFSETQ. J gave up 5 bases and V 0 bases, and 6 bases lay outside the gene matches. The CDR3 consists of 16 residues. The CDR3 DNA is TGCGCCAGCAGCTTGGCCAGCGGGAGGGCAGAAGATACGCAGTATTTT. Amino acids: CASSLASGRAEDTQYF. The full variable domain, with the rest looked up from reference TRBV5-1 and TRBJ2-3, is KAGVTQTPRYLIKTRGQQVTLSCSPISGHRSVSWYQQTPGQGLQFLFEYFSETQRNKGNFPGRFSGRQFSNSRSEMNVSTLELGDSALYLCASSLASGRAEDTQYFGPGTRLTVL.

This clonotype was seen a handful of times. The rearrangement links TRBV11-1 to TRBJ2-5; TRBD1 matches at 7 bases. Germline trimming cut 0 bases from V and 1 base from J; bases unmatched to any gene: 20. Germline CDR1 is SGHAT and CDR2 is FQDESV (reference sequence). The CDR3 loop spans 21 amino acids. CDR3 residues: CASSLADPLSPSRDSQETQYF. For the CDR3, the DNA is TGTGCCAGCAGCTTAGCGGACCCCCTCTCTCCTAGCCGGGACAGCCAAGAGACCCAGTACTTC. Combining the CDR3 with reference TRBV11-1 and TRBJ2-5 gives the whole variable domain EAEVAQSPRYKITEKSQAVAFWCDPISGHATLYWYRQILGQGPELLVQFQDESVVDDSQLPKDRFSAERLKGVDSTLKIQPAELGDSAMYLCASSLADPLSPSRDSQETQYFGPGTRLLVL.

The chain uses TRBV7-9 and TRBJ1-5; D is uncertain. Germline lookup yields CDR1 SEHNR and CDR2 FQNEAQ (reference sequence). The CDR3 runs to 13 residues. V lost 8 bases, J lost 2 bases, and 10 bases lay in between. The CDR3 DNA reads as TGTGCCAGCGTGGGCACTGGCAATCAGCCCCAGCATTTT. This encodes CASVGTGNQPQHF.

This rearrangement joins TRBV9 to TRBJ1-3; D may be TRBD1 (5 bases). Looked up from germline, CDR1 is SGDLS and CDR2 is YYNGEE. The CDR3 extends over 14 amino acids. V lost 3 bases and J 4 bases, leaving 11 bases between the germline ends. CDR3 DNA sequence: TGTGCCAGCAGCGCGGGGACCGAGGGAAACACCATATATTTT. It encodes CASSAGTEGNTIYF. Full variable domain (rest looked up from reference TRBV9 and TRBJ1-3): DSGVTQTPKHLITATGQRVTLRCSPRSGDLSVYWYQQSLDQGLQFLIQYYNGEERAKGNILERFSAQQFPDLHSELNLSSLELGDSALYFCASSAGTEGNTIYFGEGSWLTVV.

This clonotype has a handful of counts. CDR3 loop: CASRILLSSPLHF. CDR3 DNA: TGTGCCAGCAGAATCCTGTTGAGTTCACCCCTCCACTTT. The genes are TRBV7-2 and TRBJ1-6; D is unresolved. V gave up 6 bases and J gave up 9 bases, with 12 bases separating them. Looked up from germline, CDR1 is SGHTA and CDR2 is FQGNSA. This CDR3 has 13 residues.